Shown below are 11 T cell receptor beta chains from a single sample sequenced in a study of CXCR3-negative and CXCR3-positive naive CD8 T cells. Libraries of TRB cDNA were made by 5' RACE and carried UMIs. TCRdb re-called the 5' RACE reads, yielding one record per CDR3 amino acid sequence without DNA. The sample table sets out around 140,000 distinct CDR3 sequences. The sequenced sample was naive CXCR3- CD8+ T cells from blood. As for subset: CD45RO-CCR7+CD27+CD95- naive CD8+ T cells lacking CXCR3 (TNR3-). The receptors derive from a human donor in good health. Some clones in this sample may be carry-over from other donors' samples.

The chain uses TRBV12-3 or TRBV12-4 and TRBJ2-7; TCRdb's D gene call, TRBD1, goes unchecked for lack of DNA. This CDR3 spans 17 amino acids. CDR3 residues: CASSLRNPGTEAYEQYF.

The chain couples TRBV7-9 to TRBJ1-1; the D gene TCRdb calls, TRBD1, cannot be checked with no DNA. This CDR3 has 16 residues. Germline loops: CDR1 SEHNR, CDR2 FQNEAQ (reference sequence). This CDR3 reads CASSPRGTGVNTEAFF.

Here the CDR3 reads CASSLAPGGNQPQHF. J is TRBJ1-5 and V is TRBV7-8; the D call of TRBD1 rests on TCRdb alone, since no DNA is present to check it. Germline CDR1 is SGHVS and CDR2 is FQNEAQ. CDR3 length: 15 residues.

The V call is TRBV27, the J call TRBJ1-5; TCRdb returns TRBD1, unconfirmable since there is no DNA. The germline V gene has CDR1 MNHEY and CDR2 SMNVEV (reference sequence). The CDR3 runs to 15 residues. The CDR3 spells CASSSGQGDNQPQHF.

The rearrangement links TRBV7-9 to TRBJ2-7; TCRdb returns TRBD1, unconfirmable since there is no DNA. This CDR3 is 16 amino acids long. Germline V gene sequence: CDR1 SEHNR, CDR2 FQNEAQ (reference sequence). The CDR3 region is CASSLPVEGFSDEQYF.

This rearrangement joins TRBV4-1 to TRBJ2-7. CDR1 is MGHRA, CDR2 YSYEKL, per germline. The CDR3 spans 13 residues. The CDR3 sequence is CASSQDNGYEQYF.

The chain employs TRBV29-1 and TRBJ2-2; TCRdb's assignment of TRBD1 cannot be checked, as there is no DNA. CDR3 length: 14 amino acids. CDR1 is SQVTM and CDR2 is ANQGSEA in the germline V gene. The CDR3 is CSVSPRMATGELFF.

The rearrangement uses TRBV7-9 and TRBJ1-4; TCRdb's D call, TRBD1, is unchecked because there is no DNA. Germline V lookup: CDR1 SEHNR, CDR2 FQNEAQ (reference sequence). This CDR3 has 14 amino acids. The CDR3 here is CASSRIGGGEKLFF.

This rearrangement joins TRBV28 to TRBJ2-1; TCRdb designates TRBD2, a call that cannot be tested without DNA. Germline CDR1 reads MDHEN; CDR2 reads SYDVKM. The CDR3 covers 18 residues. CDR3: CASSRLAGVVSAYNEQFF.

The gene calls are TRBV4-3 and TRBJ2-3; lacking DNA, the TRBD1 call made by TCRdb goes unchecked. Germline V CDR1 and CDR2: LGHNA, YSLEER. CDR3 length: 17 residues. The CDR3 sequence is CASSQDGTKRSTDTQYF.

The chain couples TRBV21-1 to TRBJ2-2. TRBV21-1 constitutes a pseudogene. The CDR3 extends over 13 amino acids. The CDR3 sequence: CASSKVDTGELFF.